Listed below are T cell receptor beta chains from one sample, sequenced in a study of cytomegalovirus exposure and HLA in healthy donors. Sequenced by immunoSEQ multiplex PCR; TCRdb stores in-frame clones only, minus some. The sample includes 90,000 to 100,000 clones, around 70% of them seen just once. Sequenced sample: PBMCs. The receptors here all came from a female donor in good health and CMV-seronegative. Both conserved end residues are part of each CDR3. A D gene is named only where the DNA matches it firmly. Only part of the rows carry a size: once, few, many, or a class if the clone is expanded.

>-|TRBV14|16|TRBJ1-6|once
CASSQDQRPYNSPLHF
TGTGCCAGCAGCCAAGATCAGCGGCCCTATAATTCACCCCTCCACTTT
>TRBD2|TRBV6-4|18|TRBJ2-1|-
CASSSLFDSGRSYNEQFF
TGTGCCAGCAGTTCCCTTTTTGACAGCGGGAGATCCTACAATGAGCAGTTCTTC
>TRBD2|TRBV6-1|15|TRBJ2-4|few
CASSATSGRKHSPLW
TGTGCCAGCAGTGCCACTAGCGGGAGAAAACATTCACCCCTTTGG
>TRBD1|TRBV2|14|TRBJ1-3|few
CASSWAGQAGTIYF
TGTGCCAGCAGTTGGGCGGGACAGGCTGGGACCATATATTTT
>-|TRBV28|14|TRBJ1-5|-
CASSQGHGNQPQHF
TGTGCCAGCAGTCAGGGCCATGGCAATCAGCCCCAGCATTTT
>TRBD2|TRBV2|12|TRBJ2-1|-
CASSVGRGEQFF
TGTGCCAGCAGTGTTGGGAGGGGTGAGCAGTTCTTC
>TRBD1|TRBV4-1|17|TRBJ1-1|-
CASSRRGPAGGGTEAFF
TGCGCCAGCAGCCGCCGGGGGCCGGCAGGGGGCGGAACTGAAGCTTTCTTT
>TRBD1|TRBV27|15|TRBJ2-7|-
CASSLGQGIGYEQYF
TGTGCCAGCAGTTTGGGACAGGGGATTGGCTACGAGCAGTACTTC
>-|TRBV6-1|14|TRBJ1-1|few
CASSEWAGETEAFF
TGTGCCAGCAGTGAATGGGCGGGCGAGACTGAAGCTTTCTTT
>-|TRBV19|12|TRBJ1-1|-
CATTTGSTEAFF
TGTGCCACTACTACAGGGTCCACTGAAGCTTTCTTT
>-|TRBV19|13|TRBJ2-1|many
CATTGFTYNEQFF
TGTGCCACCACAGGCTTCACCTACAATGAGCAGTTCTTC
>TRBD1|TRBV27|14|TRBJ2-3|few
CASRRQGRTDTQYF
TGTGCCAGCAGAAGACAGGGGCGCACAGATACGCAGTATTTT
>-|TRBV5-1|13|TRBJ1-3|-
CASGQGSGNTIYF
TGCGCCAGCGGGCAGGGCTCTGGAAACACCATATATTTT
>-|TRBV6-5|15|TRBJ2-2|few
CASNLQGRNTGELFF
TGTGCCAGCAATCTGCAGGGCCGCAACACCGGGGAGCTGTTTTTT
>-|TRBV5-1|15|TRBJ1-2|few
CASRLEGWANYGYTF
TGCGCCAGCAGGCTGGAGGGTTGGGCTAACTATGGCTACACCTTC
>TRBD1|TRBV28|15|TRBJ1-4|-
CASSLWGQLNEKLFF
TGTGCCAGCAGTTTATGGGGACAGCTCAATGAAAAACTGTTTTTT
>TRBD1|TRBV28|13|TRBJ2-7|-
CASSIGTDYEQYF
TGTGCCAGCAGTATTGGGACAGACTACGAGCAGTACTTC
>TRBD1|TRBV4-1|15|TRBJ1-2|-
CASSLEDRGNYGYTF
TGCGCCAGCAGCCTGGAGGACAGGGGCAACTATGGCTACACCTTC
>-|TRBV5-6|13|TRBJ1-4|few
CASSLVREEKLFF
TGTGCCAGCAGCTTGGTCCGAGAGGAAAAACTGTTTTTT
>-|TRBV5-6|13|TRBJ1-2|-
CASRGEVLHGYTF
TGTGCCAGCAGGGGGGAGGTTTTACATGGCTACACCTTC
>-|TRBV27|16|TRBJ1-1|few
CASSSDPWGMNTEAFF
TGTGCCAGCAGTTCCGACCCATGGGGCATGAACACTGAAGCTTTCTTT
>TRBD1|TRBV6-5|16|TRBJ1-2|once
CASSYSSTGEGGGYTF
TGTGCCAGCAGTTACTCCTCGACAGGGGAGGGGGGTGGCTACACCTTC
>TRBD2|TRBV15|15|TRBJ2-7|-
CATSRDLAGGQRQYF
TGTGCCACCAGCAGAGACCTAGCGGGGGGGCAAAGGCAGTACTTC
>-|TRBV2|16|TRBJ2-7|few
CASSEAQGTGSYEQYF
TGTGCCAGCAGTGAAGCGCAAGGAACGGGGTCCTACGAGCAGTACTTC
>-|TRBV30|12|TRBJ1-2|-
CAWIGEKYGYTF
TGTGCCTGGATAGGAGAAAAATATGGCTACACCTTC
>TRBD1|TRBV2|13|TRBJ1-1|-
CARDRGLNTEAFF
TGTGCCAGGGACAGGGGATTGAACACTGAAGCTTTCTTT
>-|TRBV30|14|TRBJ1-2|few
CAWSVWGGPYGYTF
TGTGCCTGGAGTGTATGGGGGGGCCCGTATGGCTACACCTTC
>TRBD1|TRBV29-1|13|TRBJ1-1|few
CSVYGTGVTEAFF
TGCAGCGTGTACGGGACAGGGGTAACTGAAGCTTTCTTT
>TRBD1|TRBV9|15|TRBJ1-1|few
CASSVDRALNTEAFF
TGTGCCAGCAGCGTTGACAGGGCCCTGAACACTGAAGCTTTCTTT
>-|TRBV2|17|TRBJ1-2|few
CASSEVVGQGGSYGYTF
TGTGCCAGCAGTGAAGTGGTGGGGCAGGGAGGAAGCTATGGCTACACCTTC
>TRBD2|TRBV27|15|TRBJ2-1|-
CASSFGVSGVNEQFF
TGTGCCAGCAGTTTTGGGGTTAGCGGGGTGAATGAGCAGTTCTTC
>-|TRBV5-1|15|TRBJ2-2|-
CASRSGTSNIGELFF
TGCGCCAGCAGGTCCGGGACTTCGAACATCGGGGAGCTGTTTTTT
>TRBD1|TRBV15|14|TRBJ1-4|once
CATRPRQGNEKLFF
TGTGCCACCCGGCCTAGACAGGGAAATGAAAAACTGTTTTTT
>-|TRBV28|16|TRBJ2-6|-
CASSLSQGSGANVLTF
TGTGCCAGCAGTTTATCACAGGGCTCTGGGGCCAACGTCCTGACTTTC
>TRBD1|TRBV30|20|TRBJ2-1|once
CAWETRGRSHTGVGINEQFF
TGTGCCTGGGAGACCCGGGGCCGGTCCCACACAGGGGTTGGGATCAATGAGCAGTTCTTC
>-|TRBV27|14|TRBJ2-1|-
CASSSRLVHNEQFF
TGTGCCAGCAGTAGTAGACTAGTCCATAATGAGCAGTTCTTC
>TRBD1|TRBV9|14|TRBJ1-1|-
CASSEGQVNTEAFF
TGTGCCAGCAGCGAAGGACAGGTGAACACTGAAGCTTTCTTT
>-|TRBV6-4|13|TRBJ1-1|-
CASSQDRNTEAFF
TGTGCCAGCAGCCAGGACAGGAACACTGAAGCTTTCTTT
>TRBD2|TRBV5-1|14|TRBJ2-1|-
CASSLSLAGGGQFF
TGCGCCAGCAGCTTGAGTCTAGCGGGAGGCGGGCAGTTCTTC
>-|TRBV13|16|TRBJ2-5|-
CASSHRTRRLTETQYF
TGTGCCAGCAGCCACAGAACCCGGAGGCTGACAGAGACCCAGTACTTC
>-|TRBV30|16|TRBJ2-2|once
CAYSPAARRNTGELFF
TGTGCCTACTCCCCCGCAGCAAGGAGAAACACCGGGGAGCTGTTTTTT
>-|TRBV7-6|13|TRBJ2-7|few
CASSLGAGYEQYF
TGTGCCAGCAGCTTAGGGGCGGGCTACGAGCAGTACTTC
>TRBD1|TRBV6-4|15|TRBJ2-6|-
CASGQGKSGANVLTF
TGTGCCAGTGGACAGGGTAAATCTGGGGCCAACGTCCTGACTTTC
>-|TRBV19|13|TRBJ2-7|-
CASSPGISYEQYF
TGTGCCAGCAGTCCGGGGATATCCTACGAGCAGTACTTC
>TRBD2|TRBV9|15|TRBJ2-3|-
CASSTSGRGLDTQYF
TGTGCCAGCAGCACTAGCGGGAGGGGGTTAGATACGCAGTATTTT
>-|TRBV18|13|TRBJ2-7|once
CASSPRDSYEQYF
TGTGCCAGCTCACCGCGGGACAGCTACGAGCAGTACTTC
>-|TRBV13|17|TRBJ2-7|-
CASSLYWGVSNAYEQYF
TGTGCCAGCAGCTTATATTGGGGGGTATCGAATGCCTACGAGCAGTACTTC
>TRBD2|TRBV2|14|TRBJ2-2|-
CASHGLARTGELFF
TGTGCCAGCCACGGACTAGCCCGCACCGGGGAGCTGTTTTTT
>-|TRBV19|13|TRBJ1-1|-
CASSIRENTEAFF
TGTGCCAGTAGTATCAGGGAGAACACTGAAGCTTTCTTT
>TRBD1|TRBV2|15|TRBJ1-2|-
CASGPRDRINYGYTF
TGTGCCAGCGGACCTCGGGACAGAATTAACTATGGCTACACCTTC
>-|TRBV14|14|TRBJ2-3|few
CASSQLQGRDTQYF
TGTGCCAGCAGCCAACTGCAGGGTAGAGATACGCAGTATTTT
>-|TRBV15|15|TRBJ1-5|-
CATSRDTQGWQPQHF
TGTGCCACCAGCAGAGATACGCAGGGATGGCAGCCCCAGCATTTT